This is a list of T cell receptor beta chains from one sample in a study of beta chain features in type 1 diabetes. Sequenced by immunoSEQ multiplex PCR; TCRdb stores in-frame clones only, minus some. The data contain 350,000 to 400,000 clones, roughly 16% of them singletons. The sequenced sample was naive CD4+ T cells from blood. The receptor set was obtained from a woman younger than 30 in good health. Each CDR3 is given without its conserved first and last residue.

v_call	j_call	cdr3_aa
TRBV7-3	TRBJ2-7	ASSRNTGVRHEQY
TRBV23-1	TRBJ2-3	ASSPRRRTSGKYTDTQY
TRBV30	TRBJ2-1	AWSEMTSGTSYNEQF
TRBV5-1	TRBJ2-5	ASSASSWETQY
TRBV4-1	TRBJ1-4	ASARRQGDEKLF
TRBV7-9	TRBJ1-2	ASSPRTTNYGYT
TRBV7-3	TRBJ2-2	ASSPGTTNTGELF
TRBV28	TRBJ2-1	ASSLRTSGPRIEQF
TRBV5-1	TRBJ2-1	ASSFLGLAGVPLYNEQF
TRBV30	TRBJ1-5	AWGDRGLRQPQH
TRBV9	TRBJ2-2	ASSGPGGPNTGELF
TRBV10-1	TRBJ2-2	ASSVAGVTGELF
TRBV28	TRBJ1-2	ASSPPTEIYGYT
TRBV5-1	TRBJ2-2	ASSSQAGISTGELF
TRBV6-5	TRBJ2-7	ASSSGLASGEQY
TRBV15	TRBJ2-1	ATSRDWGREQF
TRBV29-1	TRBJ2-4	SGLDRSAKNIQY
TRBV18	TRBJ2-1	ASSPGTSGNNEQF
TRBV7-9	TRBJ2-3	ASSPSDRASTDTQY
TRBV20-1	TRBJ1-2	SARAIYGYT
TRBV5-4	TRBJ2-1	ASSLSLSYNEQF
TRBV4-1	TRBJ1-4	ASSRGQGREKLF
TRBV5-4	TRBJ2-5	ASSQGTVYRGETQY
TRBV29-1	TRBJ1-4	SAEGGAAHEKLF
TRBV2	TRBJ2-2	ASSVGAGGGTGELF
TRBV15	TRBJ1-1	ATSRELRDSLRGAF
TRBV5-4	TRBJ2-2	ASSSGDSTGELF
TRBV28	TRBJ1-5	ASSPTREGGGNQPQH
TRBV30	TRBJ2-2	AWSVTGAGELF
TRBV4-3	TRBJ1-5	ASSQVSNREGGNQPQH
TRBV28	TRBJ2-7	ASSRSGTSGRYEQY
TRBV7-6	TRBJ2-5	ASSLAQGGSSVTQY
TRBV7-3	TRBJ1-5	ASSLNPTDQPQH
TRBV27	TRBJ2-5	ASSLFIRETQY
TRBV7-2	TRBJ2-5	ASSLEGASFETQY
TRBV9	TRBJ2-2	ASSPPGRGSGTGELF
TRBV7-3	TRBJ2-2	ASSLTFANTGELF
TRBV30	TRBJ2-5	AWILPRQGGETQY
TRBV7-9	TRBJ2-3	ASSSEEGRLTDTQY
TRBV28	TRBJ1-5	ASSRLQGYQPQH
TRBV5-1	TRBJ2-7	ASSSGSGTIYEQY
TRBV14	TRBJ1-2	ASSQARAGYT
TRBV11-2	TRBJ2-5	ASSRYQETQY
TRBV30	TRBJ2-5	AGGSHQETQY
TRBV29-1	TRBJ2-3	SVNYNGDTQY
TRBV2	TRBJ1-2	ASIKTGDGSYGYT
TRBV30	TRBJ2-1	AWSLSGRYNEQF
TRBV30	TRBJ2-2	ALTRQSTGELF
TRBV14	TRBJ2-5	ASSQGPIGLKETQY
TRBV4-2	TRBJ2-1	ASSQDFGLRRHEQF
TRBV18	TRBJ1-4	ASSPGRSNEKLF
TRBV7-9	TRBJ2-1	ASSIGVRSSYNEQF